The next 18 T cell receptor beta chains were all read from a single sample in a study of T cells in localized non-small cell lung cancer. Produced via immunoSEQ multiplex PCR; TCRdb's table is partial and in-frame only. The repertoire consists of 20,000 to 25,000 clones, with around 86% occurring once and the leading ten covering 10% to 15%. The sample consisted of PBMCs, taken before any cancer treatment. These receptor sequences come from a man between 40 and 70 years old with stage II squamous cell lung carcinoma.

V and J are TRBV28 and TRBJ1-2; 9 nucleotides align to TRBD1. The junction had 8 bases not matched to a gene; V was cut back by 8 bases and J by 4 bases. CDR3 length equals 14 residues. From germline, CDR1 is MDHEN and CDR2 SYDVKM. The CDR3 nucleotides read TGTGCCAGCGGACAGGGGATCTCTGGCTATGGCTACACCTTC. This sequence encodes CASGQGISGYGYTF.

The V gene is TRBV19, the J gene TRBJ2-7; possibly TRBD2 for D (7 bases). Trimming stripped 6 bases from V and 0 bases from J, with 15 bases between. The germline V gene encodes CDR1 LNHDA and CDR2 SQIVND (reference sequence). The CDR3 loop spans 15 amino acids. The CDR3 here is CASSPGGPSSYEQYF. For the CDR3, the DNA is TGTGCCAGTAGCCCCGGGGGGCCAAGCTCCTACGAGCAGTACTTC.

This chain joins TRBV7-9 and TRBJ2-1, with D possibly being TRBD2 (6 bases). CDR1 and CDR2 (germline): SEHNR, FQNEAQ (reference sequence). Between the trimmed V and J ends, which lost 7 bases and 6 bases, there was a span of 10 bases. The CDR3 sequence is 12 residues long. For the CDR3, the DNA is TGTGCCAGCAACCGGGACTCCAATGAGCAGTTCTTC. Amino acids: CASNRDSNEQFF.

A few counts support this clone. The chain has TRBV9 and TRBJ2-1; no clear D gene. The CDR3 consists of 14 residues. V was pared by 0 bases and J by 7 bases, with 11 bases between. From germline, CDR1 is SGDLS and CDR2 YYNGEE. The CDR3: CASSVGSTLNEQFF. Here the CDR3 DNA reads TGTGCCAGCAGCGTAGGGTCAACCCTGAATGAGCAGTTCTTC.

This clone was counted between two and nine times. The rearrangement links TRBV4-3 to TRBJ2-1, with 13 bases matching TRBD2. This CDR3 region has 15 residues. V was pared by 7 bases and J by 7 bases, with 7 bases of the junction left unmatched. Germline V lookup: CDR1 LGHNA, CDR2 YSLEER. In nucleotides, the CDR3 is TGCGCCAGCACCCCACTAGCGGGAGGGGGGAATGAGCAGTTCTTC. Translated, it gives CASTPLAGGGNEQFF.

The V call is TRBV11-2, the J call TRBJ2-1; 14 positions agree with TRBD2. V was clipped by 5 bases and J by 3 bases; unmatched bases: 9. The CDR3 consists of 18 residues. CDR1 is SGHAT, CDR2 FQNNGV, per germline. Here the CDR3 reads CASSPGTSGSRGYNEQFF. The CDR3 DNA reads as TGTGCCAGCAGCCCGGGGACTAGCGGGAGTCGGGGCTACAATGAGCAGTTCTTC.

Here the CDR3 reads CAWSPIGSSGGSYEQYF. In DNA form, the CDR3 reads TGTGCCTGGAGTCCGATCGGGTCGAGCGGCGGATCCTACGAGCAGTACTTC. The V and J genes are TRBV30 and TRBJ2-7; a weak D match, TRBD2 (5 bases). The CDR3 runs to 17 residues. Germline lookup yields CDR1 GTSNPN and CDR2 SVGIG (reference sequence). Trimming took 2 bases from V and 1 from J, leaving 21 bases between them.

This chain links TRBV11-2 with TRBJ2-1, with 9 bases that match TRBD2. V gave up 1 base and J gave up 4 bases; unmatched junction bases: 14. CDR3 length: 19 amino acids. In germline, CDR1 is SGHAT, CDR2 FQNNGV. CDR3 sequence reads: CASSLVGNSGGLLYNEQFF. CDR3 coding DNA: TGTGCCAGCAGCTTAGTCGGTAATAGCGGGGGCCTGTTATACAATGAGCAGTTCTTC.

This clone was detected once. This chain connects TRBV4-1 to TRBJ2-2, with TRBD2 matching 10 bases. The junction had 7 bases not matched to a gene; V was cut back by 1 base and J by 8 bases. Germline V gene data show CDR1 as MGHRA and CDR2 as YSYEKL. This CDR3 is 16 amino acids long. CDR3: CASSQVPSGRGGELFF. CDR3 in DNA: TGCGCCAGCAGCCAAGTACCTAGCGGGAGAGGTGGGGAGCTGTTTTTT.

V usage is TRBV7-2 and J usage is TRBJ1-1; no firm D call. V was pared by 7 bases and J by 2 bases, with 14 bases between. CDR3 size: 14 residues. Germline V gene sequence: CDR1 SGHTA, CDR2 FQGNSA. CDR3 amino acids: CASTPGRLNTEAFF. DNA for the CDR3: TGTGCCAGCACTCCCGGGCGGCTCAACACTGAAGCTTTCTTT.

CDR3 sequence (DNA): TGTGCCACCAGCAGAGGACCCTCGACCCCCGTAAGGGGCGAGCAGTACTTC. Amino acid sequence: CATSRGPSTPVRGEQYF. This chain uses TRBV15 with TRBJ2-7; D possibly corresponds to TRBD1 (5 bases). V lost 1 base, J lost 6 bases, and 22 bases lay in between. The CDR3 length is 17 residues. Germline V CDR1 and CDR2: LNHNV, YYDKDF (reference sequence).

The V and J genes are TRBV9 and TRBJ2-1; 10 bases align to TRBD2. The CDR3 sequence is 15 residues long. V gave up 0 bases and J gave up 9 bases; unmatched junction bases: 6. Germline-derived CDR1 and CDR2 are SGDLS and YYNGEE. CDR3 sequence: CASSVAAGGIGEQFF. CDR3 nucleotides: TGTGCCAGCAGCGTAGCAGCGGGAGGGATTGGTGAGCAGTTCTTC. Using reference TRBV9 and TRBJ2-1 for the parts outside the CDR3, the full variable domain is DSGVTQTPKHLITATGQRVTLRCSPRSGDLSVYWYQQSLDQGLQFLIQYYNGEERAKGNILERFSAQQFPDLHSELNLSSLELGDSALYFCASSVAAGGIGEQFFGPGTRLTVL.

The CDR3 sequence: CASSSGTGVMGGYTF. Here the CDR3 DNA reads TGTGCCAGCAGTTCCGGGACAGGGGTAATGGGGGGCTACACCTTC. The V and J genes are TRBV27 and TRBJ1-2; 10 bases match TRBD1. The CDR3 has 15 amino acids. V was clipped by 4 bases and J by 8 bases; unmatched bases: 10. Germline assignment: CDR1 MNHEY and CDR2 SMNVEV (reference sequence).

V is TRBV10-3 and J is TRBJ2-7; maybe TRBD2 (6 bases). Germline V gene sequence: CDR1 ENHRY, CDR2 SYGVKD. V lost 2 bases and J 2 bases, leaving 10 bases between the germline ends. This CDR3 has 14 amino acids. The CDR3 is CAISEGGLPYEQYF. The CDR3 DNA is TGTGCCATCAGTGAGGGGGGACTGCCCTACGAGCAGTACTTC.

Only a few counts were recorded for this clone. The rearrangement joins TRBV9 to TRBJ2-7; 7 bases map to TRBD2. The germline V gene has CDR1 SGDLS and CDR2 YYNGEE. The CDR3 runs 15 residues. Germline trimming cut 0 bases from V and 2 bases from J; bases unmatched to any gene: 5. The CDR3 region is CASSVEKGGPYEQYF. CDR3 sequence (DNA): TGTGCCAGCAGCGTAGAAAAGGGAGGGCCCTACGAGCAGTACTTC.

The rearrangement joins TRBV11-3 to TRBJ2-3; no reliable D call. Germline V CDR1 and CDR2: SGHNT, YENEEA. The CDR3 sequence is 12 residues long. The ends were cut back, 1 base at V and 4 bases at J, with 3 bases in the middle. The CDR3 DNA reads as TGTGCCAGCAGCTTAGTTTCAGATACGCAGTATTTT. Protein sequence: CASSLVSDTQYF.

The rearrangement links TRBV9 to TRBJ2-3; 7 bases line up with TRBD1. Trimming removed 6 bases from V and 5 bases from J; junction bases left unmatched: 9. From germline, CDR1 is SGDLS and CDR2 YYNGEE. The CDR3 covers 14 residues. The CDR3 DNA sequence: TGTGCCAGCACGAGAGACAGGGCGGGAGATACGCAGTATTTT. Translating gives CASTRDRAGDTQYF.

The chain uses TRBV9 and TRBJ2-3, with TRBD1 matching 8 bases. V shed 2 bases, J shed 8 bases, and the junction held 13 bases outside the gene matches. The CDR3 totals 16 residues. Germline lookup yields CDR1 SGDLS and CDR2 YYNGEE. CDR3 protein: CASSVYDRGTPGTQYF. In DNA, the CDR3 is TGTGCCAGCAGCGTCTACGACAGGGGCACTCCCGGTACGCAGTATTTT.